Sequencing of this TCR beta chain was carried out in a study of CD8 T cells in ankylosing spondylitis. There are 15 residues in the CDR3. With 7 bases clipped from V and 0 bases from J, the junction kept 6 bases outside the gene matches. Germline V gives CDR1 ENHRY, CDR2 SYGVKD. This clonotype was counted ten times or more. Using quantitative 5'-RACE with molecular barcodes, the authors made TCR beta libraries. TCRdb reprocessed the 5' RACE reads with MiXCR, giving one entry per CDR3 protein. The table shows 200,000 to 250,000 distinct CDR3 sequences, with roughly a tenth occurring only once. This TCR was recovered from a male donor with ankylosing spondylitis or in good health (not recorded which). What was sequenced was blood, either unsorted or a sorted T cell fraction (not recorded which). This chain links TRBV10-3 with TRBJ2-3; 8 bases align to TRBD2. This chain's CDR3 is CAITDRLASTDTQYF. CDR3 bases: TGTGCCATCACTGACCGACTAGCGAGCACAGATACGCAGTATTTT.